These 32 T cell receptor beta chains share one sample of origin, sequenced in a study of cytomegalovirus exposure and HLA in healthy donors. PCR amplification relied on 60 Vbeta primers (plus 13 Jbeta primers). TCRdb's copy holds only in-frame clones and misses some; the assay was immunoSEQ multiplex PCR. The top ten hold 2.9% of the sample, which has around 120,000 clones, about 73% seen once. Material for sequencing was PBMCs. All receptors come from a human donor in good health.

The chain uses TRBV6-5 and TRBJ2-7; D is ambiguous. The V gene's germline CDR1 is MNHEY and CDR2 SVGAGI. CDR3 length: 13 residues. Trimming removed 0 bases at V and 6 bases at J, with 9 bases between. CDR3 in DNA: TGTGCCAGCAGTTACTCGGCTGACTCCGAGCAGTACTTC. Residues: CASSYSADSEQYF.

This chain joins TRBV30 and TRBJ2-3; D perhaps matches TRBD2 (5 bases). V gave up 1 base and J gave up 3 bases, with 5 bases separating them. The CDR3 is 12 residues long. Germline CDR1 and CDR2: GTSNPN and SVGIG (reference sequence). CDR3 sequence reads: CAWSAGTDTQYF. The CDR3 DNA sequence: TGTGCCTGGAGTGCGGGAACAGATACGCAGTATTTT.

This clone occurred once. The chain links TRBV13 to TRBJ2-7; 9 bases line up with TRBD2. The CDR3 contains 14 residues. After removal of 2 bases from V and 2 bases from J, the junction contained 1 base not matched to a gene. Germline CDR1 reads PRHDT; CDR2 reads FYEKMQ (reference sequence). CDR3 bases: TGTGCCAGCAGCTTACGACTAGCGGCCTACGAGCAGTACTTC. Residues: CASSLRLAAYEQYF.

The rearrangement links TRBV18 to TRBJ2-1; 8 positions agree with TRBD2. V shed 4 bases and J 0 bases; nucleotides not matched to a gene: 5. This CDR3 has 16 amino acids. Germline V gene sequence: CDR1 KGHSH, CDR2 LQKENI. The CDR3, as DNA: TGTGCCAGCTCACTAAATCGGGGGGGCTCCTACAATGAGCAGTTCTTC. This encodes CASSLNRGGSYNEQFF.

The V and J genes are TRBV14 and TRBJ2-7, with TRBD2 matching 11 bases. The CDR3 has 15 residues. The germline V gene encodes CDR1 SGHDN and CDR2 FVKESK. Trimming cost V 1 base and J 2 bases; bases outside gene matches: 1. The DNA for the CDR3 is TGTGCCAGCAGCCAAGGGGGACTAGCGGCCTACGAGCAGTACTTC. Translation: CASSQGGLAAYEQYF.

The chain uses TRBV5-1 and TRBJ2-2, with 11 positions matching TRBD2. The CDR3 covers 19 residues. Losses at the gene ends were 0 bases for V and 5 bases for J; bases not matched to a gene: 12. Germline V gene sequence: CDR1 SGHRS, CDR2 YFSETQ. The CDR3 here is CASSLAPSLAGGSTGELFF. For the CDR3, the DNA is TGCGCCAGCAGCTTGGCCCCCTCTCTAGCGGGGGGATCGACCGGGGAGCTGTTTTTT.

J is TRBJ2-4 and V is TRBV19; D might be TRBD2 (5 bases). CDR1 and CDR2 (germline): LNHDA, SQIVND (reference sequence). CDR3 length: 17 residues. The V end was cut by 2 bases, the J end by 0 bases, with 14 bases between. Here the CDR3 reads CASSIPGRNRAKNIQYF. Written as DNA, the CDR3 is TGTGCCAGTAGTATACCGGGGAGAAATAGAGCCAAAAACATTCAGTACTTC.

The V call is TRBV20-1, the J call TRBJ2-3; D is ambiguous. CDR1 and CDR2 from the germline V gene are DFQATT and SNEGSKA (reference sequence). The CDR3 covers 9 residues. The CDR3 region is CSPRDTQYF. CDR3 DNA sequence: TGCAGCCCCCGTGATACGCAGTATTTT.

This sequence joins TRBV27 and TRBJ2-7; TRBD2 matches 8 bases. With V trimmed by 8 bases and J by 3 bases, 15 bases remained unmatched. This CDR3 spans 16 amino acids. The germline V gene has CDR1 MNHEY and CDR2 SMNVEV (reference sequence). Here the CDR3 DNA reads TGTGCCAGCCGCCACCTGACTAGCGCGGGAGTCTACGAGCAGTACTTC. Protein sequence: CASRHLTSAGVYEQYF.

The chain couples TRBV28 to TRBJ2-7, with 10 bases matching TRBD2. V lost 5 bases and J lost 7; bases outside the gene matches: 14. This CDR3 is built from 16 residues. Germline V gives CDR1 MDHEN, CDR2 SYDVKM. Written as DNA, the CDR3 is TGTGCCAGCAGTCCTCCCCCCCTAGCGGGAGTTGGGGAGCAGTACTTC. It encodes CASSPPPLAGVGEQYF.

The chain is built from TRBV6-4 and TRBJ2-5; 8 bases line up with TRBD2. Unmatched junction bases numbered 5, after V lost 6 bases and J lost 5 bases. The CDR3 is 13 residues long. Germline CDR1 reads MRHNA; CDR2 reads SNTAGT. The CDR3 DNA is TGTGCCAGCAGCGGGAGGGCGGGGGAGACCCAGTACTTC. Amino acids: CASSGRAGETQYF.

The rearrangement uses TRBV7-6 and TRBJ1-2; 7 bases fit TRBD1. This CDR3 has 13 residues. The V and J ends lost 1 base and 8 bases, in that order; junction bases with no gene match: 4. Germline CDR1 reads SGHVS; CDR2 reads FNYEAQ. The CDR3 DNA reads as TGTGCCAGCAGCTTAGGACAGGGCGGCGGCTACACCTTC. The encoded protein is CASSLGQGGGYTF.

The chain carries TRBV5-6 and TRBJ2-3; 9 positions agree with TRBD1. Trimming took 2 bases from V and 3 from J; bases not matched to a gene: 7. This CDR3 has 16 amino acids. Looked up from germline, CDR1 is SGHDT and CDR2 is YYEEEE. This chain's CDR3 is CASSFPGQGGTDTQYF. In nucleotides, the CDR3 is TGTGCCAGCAGCTTCCCGGGACAGGGAGGAACAGATACGCAGTATTTT.

This chain connects TRBV15 to TRBJ2-5, with TRBD1 identical over 8 bases. J gave up 5 bases and V 2 bases, and 7 bases lay outside the gene matches. CDR1 and CDR2 from the germline V gene are LNHNV and YYDKDF (reference sequence). This CDR3 is built from 15 residues. Written as DNA, the CDR3 is TGTGCCACCAGCAGACCCGACAGGGGCCGCGAGACCCAGTACTTC. Translated: CATSRPDRGRETQYF.

The chain links TRBV2 to TRBJ2-5; tentative D call: TRBD2 (5 bases). The germline V gene has CDR1 SNHLY and CDR2 FYNNEI. This CDR3 is 14 amino acids long. The V and J ends lost 8 bases and 2 bases respectively, with 15 bases between them. CDR3 bases: TGTGCCAGCGGCCTTCGGGGAATTCAAGAGACCCAGTACTTC. Translation gives CASGLRGIQETQYF.

The chain joins TRBV28 to TRBJ2-3; 12 bases are shared with TRBD1. V dropped 4 bases and J dropped 2; count of bases not matched to a gene: 10. Germline V gene data show CDR1 as MDHEN and CDR2 as SYDVKM. The CDR3 extends over 18 amino acids. The CDR3 bases are TGTGCCAGCAGTTCCGCTTGGGGGACAGGGGGCTCCACAGATACGCAGTATTTT. This translates into CASSSAWGTGGSTDTQYF.

The rearrangement uses TRBV19 and TRBJ1-4, with 9 bases matching TRBD1. Per germline, CDR1 LNHDA and CDR2 SQIVND (reference sequence). There are 15 residues in the CDR3. The V gene end was trimmed by 5 bases and the J gene end by 7 bases; junction bases not matched to a gene: 8. The CDR3 sequence is CASSDLTGGGEKLFF. DNA for the CDR3: TGTGCCAGTAGTGACCTGACAGGGGGTGGTGAAAAACTGTTTTTT.

The CDR3 sequence: CASSPQRQGGSAGELFF. CDR3 nucleotides: TGTGCCAGCAGCCCTCAAAGGCAGGGAGGATCGGCCGGGGAGCTGTTTTTT. The chain uses TRBV4-2 and TRBJ2-2; tentatively, D is TRBD2 (6 bases). The V gene lost 4 bases and the J gene lost 6 bases, with 21 bases spanning the gap. The CDR3 contains 17 residues. Germline V gene lookup returns CDR1 LGHNA and CDR2 YNFKEQ.

This rearrangement joins TRBV4-2 to TRBJ1-4, with 8 bases fitting TRBD1. Germline CDR1 LGHNA, CDR2 YNFKEQ. This CDR3 region has 15 residues. V was clipped by 4 bases and J by 4 bases; unmatched bases: 5. The CDR3 here is CASSLLTGVNEKLFF. DNA for the CDR3: TGTGCCAGCAGCCTCCTGACAGGGGTTAATGAAAAACTGTTTTTT.

This sequence joins TRBV30 and TRBJ1-6, with 9 bases fitting TRBD1. This CDR3 spans 14 amino acids. CDR1 is GTSNPN and CDR2 is SVGIG in the germline V gene (reference sequence). The V segment lost 2 bases and the J segment 9 bases; nucleotides outside the gene matches: 5. CDR3 residues: CAWSNRGRSSPLHF. The CDR3 DNA is TGTGCCTGGAGTAACAGGGGGCGCAGTTCACCCCTCCACTTT.

The chain carries TRBV19 and TRBJ2-7; the D is unclear. Trimming cost V 3 bases and J 0 bases, with 9 bases left between them. This CDR3 comprises 14 residues. Germline lookup yields CDR1 LNHDA and CDR2 SQIVND (reference sequence). CDR3 sequence reads: CASSMTGRSYEQYF. The CDR3 DNA reads as TGTGCCAGTAGTATGACTGGCCGCTCCTACGAGCAGTACTTC.

The chain couples TRBV30 to TRBJ1-4, with TRBD1 as a possible D gene (6 bases). V was trimmed by 3 bases and J by 2 bases, leaving 10 bases between them. The CDR3 runs to 14 residues. Germline-derived CDR1 and CDR2 are GTSNPN and SVGIG (reference sequence). The CDR3 sequence is CAWSQRGTNEKLFF. The DNA of the CDR3 is TGTGCCTGGAGCCAGAGGGGGACTAATGAAAAACTGTTTTTT.

This chain's CDR3 is CASSPGTSGILRETQYF. In nucleotides, the CDR3 is TGTGCCAGCAGCCCGGGGACTAGCGGGATTTTGAGAGAGACCCAGTACTTC. This rearrangement joins TRBV7-9 to TRBJ2-5; TRBD2 agrees at 13 bases. The V segment lost 5 bases and the J segment 4 bases; nucleotides outside the gene matches: 10. CDR1 is SEHNR and CDR2 is FQNEAQ in the germline V gene (reference sequence). The CDR3 has 17 residues.

The chain has TRBV2 and TRBJ2-7; D may be TRBD2 (5 bases). Germline V gene lookup returns CDR1 SNHLY and CDR2 FYNNEI. This CDR3 contains 14 residues. The V gene lost 8 bases and the J gene lost 5 bases, with 19 bases spanning the gap. CDR3 loop: CASQEEAYIHEQYF. The CDR3 DNA sequence: TGTGCCAGCCAGGAGGAGGCTTATATCCACGAGCAGTACTTC.

J is TRBJ2-7 and V is TRBV5-4, with D tentatively TRBD1 (7 bases). Germline CDR1 is SGHNT and CDR2 is YYREEE (reference sequence). V lost 4 bases, J lost 2 bases, and 19 bases lay in between. This CDR3 has 16 amino acids. The CDR3 DNA is TGTGCCAGCAGCCTCGCATGGGGGGACAGTACCTACGAGCAGTACTTC. It specifies CASSLAWGDSTYEQYF.

The chain couples TRBV21-1 to TRBJ2-1; the table's D call, TRBD1, was not checked against the DNA. TRBV21-1 represents a pseudogene. The CDR3 length is 19 residues. For the CDR3, the DNA is TGTGCCAGCAGCAAAGATTTGATCCCTAAGGACAGGGATGCAGGTGAGCAGTTCTTC. It translates to CASSKDLIPKDRDAGEQFF.

The rearrangement joins TRBV6-1 to TRBJ1-5; D perhaps matches TRBD1 (6 bases). The germline V gene encodes CDR1 MNHNS and CDR2 SASEGT. The CDR3 length is 13 residues. Trimming took off 4 bases at V and 4 bases at J, with 8 bases between the two ends. CDR3 loop: CASSVQGNQPQHF. The DNA of the CDR3 is TGTGCCAGCAGTGTACAGGGAAATCAGCCCCAGCATTTT.

V is TRBV7-8 and J is TRBJ1-1; D not resolved. Trimming shortened V by 2 bases and J by 3 bases, and 16 bases separated the two germline ends. Germline V gene lookup returns CDR1 SGHVS and CDR2 FQNEAQ. There are 16 residues in the CDR3. The CDR3 nucleotides are TGTGCCAGCAGCTTACAGGTGGTCAGCGGGTACACTGAAGCTTTCTTT. Translated, it gives CASSLQVVSGYTEAFF.

This clone was counted once. The J gene is TRBJ1-5, the V gene TRBV27, with D uncertain. Germline CDR1 is MNHEY and CDR2 is SMNVEV (reference sequence). V was shortened by 8 bases and J by 5 bases, with 13 bases between the two germline ends. The CDR3 contains 13 residues. The CDR3 region is CASGDGRDQPQHF. Here the CDR3 DNA reads TGTGCCAGCGGAGACGGGAGGGATCAGCCCCAGCATTTT.

The chain is built from TRBV6-5 and TRBJ1-2; unclear D gene. Between the trimmed V and J ends, which lost 0 bases and 2 bases, there was a span of 4 bases. The CDR3 runs 13 residues. The germline gives CDR1 MNHEY, CDR2 SVGAGI. The CDR3 DNA reads TGTGCCAGCAGTTACTCCGGGAACTATGGCTACACCTTC. Protein: CASSYSGNYGYTF.

This clone was seen once. The V and J genes are TRBV5-4 and TRBJ1-1; tentatively, D is TRBD1 (5 bases). V was cut by 0 bases and J by 6 bases, with 15 bases left in between. CDR3 length: 15 amino acids. The germline V gene encodes CDR1 SGHNT and CDR2 YYREEE (reference sequence). CDR3 nucleotide sequence: TGTGCCAGCAGCTTGGCTGGGGCCGTCGGCGCTGAAGCTTTCTTT. This gives the protein CASSLAGAVGAEAFF.

This chain joins TRBV28 and TRBJ1-5, with D possibly matching TRBD1 (6 bases). This CDR3 is built from 12 residues. V dropped 3 bases and J dropped 6 bases, with 6 bases sitting between them. Germline assignment: CDR1 MDHEN and CDR2 SYDVKM. CDR3 in amino acids: CASSLTGQPQHF. The CDR3 DNA reads as TGTGCCAGCAGTTTGACAGGTCAGCCCCAGCATTTT.